The 24 T cell receptor beta chains reported below all come from one sample, sequenced in a study of shared clonotypes between healthy human individuals. Sequencing was performed with immunoSEQ multiplex PCR; in TCRdb, only in-frame clones are kept and a portion is missing. The sample consists of around 690,000 clones, around 90% of them appearing once. Sequencing was performed on memory CD8+ T cells from PBMCs. Subset meaning: CD45RO+ cells pooled with CCR7-negative TemRA cells. Receptors originate from a young man in good health. Some clones in this sample may be carry-over from other donors' samples.

The chain uses TRBV6-4 and TRBJ1-5; possibly TRBD1 for D (6 bases). Trimming took 6 bases from V and 4 from J, leaving 13 bases between them. Germline CDR1 reads MRHNA; CDR2 reads SNTAGT. The length of the CDR3 is 14 residues. The CDR3 nucleotides are TGTGCCAGCAGGGCAATCCAGGGGAATCAGCCCCAGCATTTT. Protein product: CASRAIQGNQPQHF.

The chain combines TRBV28 with TRBJ1-2; D gene uncertain. The V gene's germline CDR1 is MDHEN and CDR2 SYDVKM. Trimming took 3 bases from V and 1 from J, leaving 6 bases between them. The CDR3 consists of 13 residues. The CDR3 DNA sequence: TGTGCCAGCAGTTTCGGGGTTAACTATGGCTACACCTTC. It is translated as CASSFGVNYGYTF.

The chain recombines TRBV9 with TRBJ1-2; D not resolved. The V gene lost 0 bases and the J gene lost 5 bases, with 11 bases spanning the gap. The CDR3 spans 14 residues. Germline CDR1 SGDLS, CDR2 YYNGEE. CDR3 residues: CASSVEAGLYGYTF. Here the CDR3 DNA reads TGTGCCAGCAGCGTAGAGGCAGGCTTATATGGCTACACCTTC.

The chain has TRBV28 and TRBJ1-4; tentative D call: TRBD1 (5 bases). Germline assignment: CDR1 MDHEN and CDR2 SYDVKM. The CDR3 runs to 13 residues. Trimming took off 4 bases at V and 2 bases at J, with 5 bases between the two ends. CDR3 protein: CASSSGTNEKLFF. DNA for the CDR3: TGTGCCAGCAGTTCAGGGACTAATGAAAAACTGTTTTTT.

The chain is built from TRBV5-2 and TRBJ2-5; the tabulated D call, TRBD1, remains unverified against the DNA. TRBV5-2 is noted as a pseudogene. This CDR3 region has 15 residues. CDR3 sequence (DNA): TGTGCCAGCAGCTACAGGACAGGGGCTCAAGAGACCCAGTACTTC. Protein: CASSYRTGAQETQYF.

V gene TRBV7-9 combines with J gene TRBJ1-1; tentative D call: TRBD1 (6 bases). V was cut by 6 bases and J by 0 bases, with 14 bases left in between. This CDR3 contains 15 residues. Per germline, CDR1 SEHNR and CDR2 FQNEAQ (reference sequence). The CDR3 protein is CASSRSGGVNTEAFF. Written as DNA, the CDR3 is TGTGCCAGCAGTCGATCGGGGGGCGTGAACACTGAAGCTTTCTTT.

The rearrangement joins TRBV28 to TRBJ1-1; D unclear. Trimming removed 9 bases from V and 1 base from J, with 12 bases in between. The CDR3 is 13 residues long. The germline V gene has CDR1 MDHEN and CDR2 SYDVKM. The CDR3 here is CASLALWNTEAFF. The CDR3, as DNA: TGTGCCAGTCTGGCCCTCTGGAACACTGAAGCTTTCTTT.

The chain carries TRBV15 and TRBJ2-1; 9 bases match TRBD1. Germline values: CDR1 LNHNV, CDR2 YYDKDF (reference sequence). The ends lost 5 bases at V and 4 bases at J; junction bases unmatched: 6. This CDR3 is built from 15 residues. CDR3 sequence: CATSLEGQGYNEQFF. The CDR3 DNA reads TGTGCCACCAGCCTCGAGGGACAGGGTTACAATGAGCAGTTCTTC.

The CDR3 DNA sequence: TGTGCCAGCAGCGTACCGGGGGACCTCTTTAACTATGGCTACACCTTC. It encodes CASSVPGDLFNYGYTF. The V gene is TRBV5-8, the J gene TRBJ1-2, with D perhaps TRBD1 (5 bases). This CDR3 has 16 amino acids. V was shortened by 4 bases and J by 1 base, with 17 bases between the two germline ends. Germline V CDR1 and CDR2: SGHTS, YDEGEE.

The rearrangement joins TRBV18 to TRBJ1-1; 8 nucleotides agree with TRBD1. The CDR3 covers 16 residues. In germline, CDR1 is KGHSH, CDR2 LQKENI. V lost 0 bases and J lost 5; bases outside the gene matches: 8. CDR3: CASSPPSAGGWTEAFF. CDR3 nucleotide sequence: TGTGCCAGCTCACCACCTAGCGCAGGGGGCTGGACTGAAGCTTTCTTT.

This chain joins TRBV7-9 and TRBJ1-1; 12 bases align to TRBD1. The germline CDR1 and CDR2 sequences are SEHNR and FQNEAQ (reference sequence). There are 17 residues in the CDR3. The trim removed 0 bases at V and 10 bases at J, leaving 12 bases unmatched. The chain's CDR3 is CASSLALLGQGAQGAFF. The CDR3 nucleotides read TGTGCCAGCAGCTTAGCGCTTTTGGGACAGGGGGCGCAGGGAGCTTTCTTT.

This chain joins TRBV2 and TRBJ1-5; possibly TRBD1 for D (5 bases). This CDR3 spans 15 amino acids. In germline, CDR1 is SNHLY, CDR2 FYNNEI. The V end was cut by 3 bases, the J end by 6 bases, with 15 bases between. CDR3: CASSDFQGLSQPQHF. The DNA of the CDR3 is TGTGCCAGCAGTGACTTCCAGGGTCTGTCTCAGCCCCAGCATTTT.

The count of this clone is one. This sequence joins TRBV7-2 and TRBJ2-7, with D perhaps TRBD1 or TRBD2 (6 bases each). This CDR3 contains 13 residues. Looked up from germline, CDR1 is SGHTA and CDR2 is FQGNSA. The V end was cut by 6 bases, the J end by 3 bases, with 12 bases between. CDR3 nucleotides: TGTGCCAGCAGGGAGGGGGGACACTACGAGCAGTACTTC. This sequence encodes CASREGGHYEQYF.

The rearrangement links TRBV4-2 to TRBJ1-2, with D unresolved. CDR1 and CDR2 (germline): LGHNA, YNFKEQ. The CDR3 runs to 15 residues. Trimming removed 0 bases at V and 8 bases at J, with 16 bases between. The CDR3 bases are TGTGCCAGCAGCCAAGATAGGAGGACCCGTAGAGGCTACACCTTC. Protein sequence: CASSQDRRTRRGYTF.

As concerns this clone: Other DNA sequences within the sample encode an identical CDR3. The chain combines TRBV27 with TRBJ2-7; 12 positions agree with TRBD2. V trimming: 3 bases; J trimming: 2 bases; junction bases outside the gene matches: 2. There are 15 residues in the CDR3. In germline, CDR1 is MNHEY, CDR2 SMNVEV (reference sequence). The CDR3 reads CASSFRLAGAYEQYF. For the CDR3, the DNA is TGTGCCAGCAGTTTCCGACTAGCGGGAGCCTACGAGCAGTACTTC.

The gene calls are TRBV6-5 and TRBJ1-1; 7 bases are shared with TRBD1. The germline gives CDR1 MNHEY, CDR2 SVGAGI. The CDR3 consists of 14 residues. The ends lost 5 bases at V and 3 bases at J; junction bases unmatched: 6. DNA of the CDR3: TGTGCCAGCAGTGAGGCAGGGGGGTACACTGAAGCTTTCTTT. This gives the protein CASSEAGGYTEAFF.

This sequence joins TRBV19 and TRBJ1-5, with TRBD1 as a possible D gene (5 bases). The CDR3 consists of 15 residues. Trimming cost V 6 bases and J 3 bases, with 15 bases left between them. Germline CDR1 LNHDA, CDR2 SQIVND (reference sequence). The CDR3 sequence is CASSPGTRFNQPQHF. CDR3 DNA: TGTGCCAGTAGCCCGGGGACGAGATTCAATCAGCCCCAGCATTTT.

This sequence joins TRBV7-9 and TRBJ2-4; D gene ambiguous. The CDR3 length is 14 residues. Germline loops: CDR1 SEHNR, CDR2 FQNEAQ (reference sequence). V was trimmed by 5 bases and J by 5 bases, leaving 13 bases between them. CDR3 loop: CASSPRDPENIQYF. The CDR3 coding sequence is TGTGCCAGCAGCCCGCGTGACCCTGAAAACATTCAGTACTTC.

This clone has a single count. The junction shows a germline mismatch at one end, possibly a read error. The chain is built from TRBV10-3 and TRBJ2-1; 10 nucleotides agree with TRBD2. The CDR3 length is 14 residues. CDR1 is ENHRY and CDR2 is SYGVKD in the germline V gene. CDR3 coding DNA: TGTGCCATCAGGGGCAGCGGGAGGGGCCGGGAGTTCCTCTTC. It codes for CAIRGSGRGREFLF.

The CDR3 DNA reads as TGTGCCAGCAGCTTGGGGGCAGGGCCTTGGGAAAAACTGTTTTTT. It yields the protein CASSLGAGPWEKLFF. The chain joins TRBV5-5 to TRBJ1-4, with D possibly TRBD1 on 5 matching bases. Germline V gives CDR1 SGHKS, CDR2 YYEKEE (reference sequence). This CDR3 contains 15 residues. The V end was cut by 0 bases, the J end by 8 bases, with 14 bases between.

The rearrangement joins TRBV7-9 to TRBJ2-2, with TRBD1 matching 12 bases. Germline CDR1 is SEHNR and CDR2 is FQNEAQ (reference sequence). V was clipped by 5 bases and J by 6 bases; unmatched bases: 4. This CDR3 is 15 amino acids long. CDR3 protein: CASSHRDRGPGELFF. The CDR3 DNA reads TGTGCCAGCAGCCACCGGGACAGGGGGCCCGGGGAGCTGTTTTTT.

This chain connects TRBV11-2 to TRBJ2-1, with TRBD2 as a possible D gene (6 bases). CDR1 is SGHAT and CDR2 is FQNNGV in the germline V gene. Deletions cut 1 base from V and 11 bases from J, with 15 bases between. CDR3 length equals 14 residues. Here the CDR3 reads CASSLAGSGVKQFF. The CDR3 region has the DNA TGTGCCAGCAGCTTAGCAGGTAGCGGAGTCAAGCAGTTCTTC.

The table lists this clone with a count of one. The gene calls are TRBV5-1 and TRBJ2-3; no definite D call. Germline CDR1 and CDR2: SGHRS and YFSETQ. V was clipped by 7 bases and J by 5 bases, with 14 bases between them. This CDR3 region has 13 residues. The CDR3 loop reads CASRRAFLDTQYF. The CDR3 bases are TGCGCCAGCCGTAGGGCCTTTTTAGATACGCAGTATTTT.

J is TRBJ1-5 and V is TRBV27; 8 nucleotides line up with TRBD1. From germline, CDR1 is MNHEY and CDR2 SMNVEV (reference sequence). This CDR3 is 13 amino acids long. The V gene end was trimmed by 9 bases and the J gene end by 4 bases; junction bases not matched to a gene: 5. CDR3 in DNA: TGTGCCAGTTCCGACAGGGGAAATCAGCCCCAGCATTTT. As protein: CASSDRGNQPQHF.